One T cell receptor (beta chain) is described in this entry. This record belongs to a study of OX40 agonist ivuxolimab in advanced cancers. The protocol was immunoSEQ multiplex PCR, while the TCRdb copy is restricted to in-frame clones and leaves out a portion. The sample has over 45,000 clones, about four fifths seen once. This CDR3 is 14 amino acids long. Trimming at V came to 10 bases and at J to 5 bases, leaving 8 bases not matched to a gene. The V gene's germline CDR1 is SGHVS and CDR2 FQNEAQ. The chain is built from TRBV7-8 and TRBJ2-2; TRBD1 agrees at 9 bases. Sequences were derived from CD4+ or CD8+ T cells sorted from blood, sampled in a trial of the OX40 agonist ivuxolimab. The origin of this receptor is an adult with an advanced solid tumor such as melanoma, head and neck, liver or kidney cancer. This CDR3 is CATLGQGWTGELFF. The CDR3 DNA reads as TGTGCCACGCTGGGACAGGGATGGACCGGGGAGCTGTTTTTT.